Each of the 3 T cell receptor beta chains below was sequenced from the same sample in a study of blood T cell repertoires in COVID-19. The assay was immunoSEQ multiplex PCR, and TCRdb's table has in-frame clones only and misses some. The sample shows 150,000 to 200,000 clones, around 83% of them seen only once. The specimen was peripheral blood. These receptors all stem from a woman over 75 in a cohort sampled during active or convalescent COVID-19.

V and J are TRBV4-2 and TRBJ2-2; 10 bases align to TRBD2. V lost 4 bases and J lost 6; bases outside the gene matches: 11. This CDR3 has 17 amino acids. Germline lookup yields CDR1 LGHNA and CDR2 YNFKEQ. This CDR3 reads CASSPQSFTSGAGELFF. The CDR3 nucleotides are TGTGCCAGCAGCCCCCAAAGCTTTACTAGCGGGGCCGGGGAGCTGTTTTTT.

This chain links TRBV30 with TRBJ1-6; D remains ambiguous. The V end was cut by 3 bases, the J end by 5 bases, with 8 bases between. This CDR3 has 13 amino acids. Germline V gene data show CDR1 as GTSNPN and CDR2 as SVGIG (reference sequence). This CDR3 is CAWRRGNNSPLHF. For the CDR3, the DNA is TGTGCCTGGAGAAGAGGGAATAATTCACCCCTCCACTTT.

The CDR3 region is CASSARLAADTQYF. DNA of the CDR3: TGTGCCAGCAGCGCCCGACTAGCTGCAGATACGCAGTATTTT. The chain combines TRBV9 with TRBJ2-3; 7 nucleotides agree with TRBD2. Trimming removed 3 bases from V and 4 bases from J; junction bases left unmatched: 5. The CDR3 consists of 14 residues. Germline V gene lookup returns CDR1 SGDLS and CDR2 YYNGEE.